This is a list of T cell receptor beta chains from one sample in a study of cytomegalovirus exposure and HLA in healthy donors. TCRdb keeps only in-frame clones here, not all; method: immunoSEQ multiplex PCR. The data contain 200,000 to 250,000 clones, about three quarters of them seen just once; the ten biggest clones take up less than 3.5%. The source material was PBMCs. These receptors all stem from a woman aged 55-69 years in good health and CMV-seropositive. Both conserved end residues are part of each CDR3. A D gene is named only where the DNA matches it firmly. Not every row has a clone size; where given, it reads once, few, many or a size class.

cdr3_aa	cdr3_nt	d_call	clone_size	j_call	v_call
CASSLDLNMNTEAFF	TGCGCCAGCAGCTTGGATCTGAACATGAACACTGAAGCTTTCTTT	NA	NA	TRBJ1-1	TRBV5-1
CASSYRGASDTQYF	TGTGCCAGCAGCTACAGGGGAGCGTCAGATACGCAGTATTTT	TRBD1	NA	TRBJ2-3	TRBV5-4
CASSPRLGEKLFF	TGTGCCAGCAGCCCCCGACTGGGTGAAAAACTGTTTTTT	NA	NA	TRBJ1-4	TRBV7-7
CASTKRVGTSGNEQFF	TGTGCCAGCACAAAAAGGGTCGGGACTAGCGGAAATGAGCAGTTCTTC	TRBD2	NA	TRBJ2-1	TRBV28
CASSSGTTGQYF	TGTGCCAGCAGTTCCGGGACAACTGGGCAGTACTTC	NA	NA	TRBJ2-7	TRBV6-5
CASSLNSGGFDTQYF	TGTGCCAGCAGCTTAAACAGCGGGGGGTTCGATACGCAGTATTTT	TRBD2	NA	TRBJ2-3	TRBV7-2
CASSPRTSAQETQYF	TGTGCCAGCAGCCCTCGTACTAGCGCCCAAGAGACCCAGTACTTC	TRBD2	NA	TRBJ2-5	TRBV14
CASSRTAEFHYGYTF	TGTGCCAGCAGTCGGACAGCGGAGTTCCACTATGGCTACACCTTC	NA	NA	TRBJ1-2	TRBV6-1
CASSQPGGSAEAFF	TGTGCCAGTAGTCAACCAGGGGGCTCGGCTGAAGCTTTCTTT	TRBD1	NA	TRBJ1-1	TRBV19
CASRRTANTEAFF	TGTGCCAGCAGGCGGACAGCGAACACTGAAGCTTTCTTT	NA	once	TRBJ1-1	TRBV6-5
CASSLTARPTRANYGYTF	TGTGCCAGCAGTTTAACGGCTCGGCCCACGAGGGCTAACTATGGCTACACCTTC	NA	NA	TRBJ1-2	TRBV28
CASSISSGGRYGYTF	TGTGCCAGTAGTATAAGTAGCGGCGGACGCTATGGCTACACCTTC	NA	few	TRBJ1-2	TRBV19
CACGTARNTEAFF	TGTGCCTGTGGGACAGCCCGGAACACTGAAGCTTTCTTT	TRBD1	NA	TRBJ1-1	TRBV30
CSAARTNEQFF	TGCAGTGCCGCCCGTACTAATGAGCAGTTCTTC	NA	NA	TRBJ2-1	TRBV20-1
CASSPQYTDTQYF	TGTGCCAGCTCACCACAATATACAGATACGCAGTATTTT	NA	NA	TRBJ2-3	TRBV18
CASSLGTSLDGEQYF	TGTGCCAGCAGCTTAGGGACTAGCCTGGACGGCGAGCAGTACTTC	TRBD2	few	TRBJ2-7	TRBV7-9
CASSQIQGTTGANVLTF	TGTGCCAGCAGTCAGATACAGGGTACTACTGGGGCCAACGTCCTGACTTTC	NA	NA	TRBJ2-6	TRBV28
CASRVGQGRNQPQHF	TGTGCCAGCAGAGTAGGACAGGGGAGGAATCAGCCCCAGCATTTT	TRBD1	NA	TRBJ1-5	TRBV6-5
CASSGTGTGNTIYF	TGTGCCAGCAGCGGGACAGGGACTGGAAACACCATATATTTT	TRBD1	NA	TRBJ1-3	TRBV11-2
CASSDTGGWGTQYF	TGTGCCAGCAGCGATACAGGGGGCTGGGGGACCCAGTACTTC	TRBD1	once	TRBJ2-5	TRBV2
CSVVPGSMGQGRGYTF	TGCAGCGTTGTTCCGGGTAGCATGGGACAGGGCAGAGGCTACACCTTC	TRBD1	NA	TRBJ1-2	TRBV29-1
CASSPQGAGELFF	TGTGCCAGCAGCCCTCAGGGGGCCGGGGAGCTGTTTTTT	TRBD1	few	TRBJ2-2	TRBV5-4
CASSREGGAYNEQFF	TGTGCCAGCAGCCGTGAGGGGGGGGCCTACAATGAGCAGTTCTTC	NA	NA	TRBJ2-1	TRBV5-4
CAIRAGLDNEKLFF	TGTGCCATCAGAGCAGGGCTCGATAATGAAAAACTGTTTTTT	NA	few	TRBJ1-4	TRBV10-3
CASSQDTSGYEQYF	TGTGCCAGCAGCCAAGATACTAGCGGCTACGAGCAGTACTTC	TRBD2	NA	TRBJ2-7	TRBV4-2
CASSGLAVRTDTQYF	TGTGCCAGCAGCGGACTAGCGGTTCGTACAGATACGCAGTATTTT	TRBD2	NA	TRBJ2-3	TRBV7-9
CASSQGLRGLAGVREQFF	TGTGCCAGCAGCCAAGGCCTCAGGGGACTAGCGGGAGTGAGGGAGCAGTTCTTC	TRBD2	few	TRBJ2-1	TRBV4-2
CASSPSSYEQYF	TGTGCCAGCAGTCCTAGCTCCTACGAGCAGTACTTC	NA	few	TRBJ2-7	TRBV6-6
CAISEMTGGYTF	TGTGCCATCAGTGAGATGACAGGCGGCTACACCTTC	NA	NA	TRBJ1-2	TRBV10-3
CASSSQTGGGGETQYF	TGTGCCAGCAGCTCACAGACAGGGGGCGGGGGGGAGACCCAGTACTTC	TRBD1	once	TRBJ2-5	TRBV28
CASSRERGIEQYF	TGCGCCAGCAGCCGGGAGCGGGGAATCGAGCAGTACTTC	TRBD2	few	TRBJ2-7	TRBV5-1
CAWSVPAGVETQYF	TGTGCCTGGAGTGTACCCGCGGGAGTTGAGACCCAGTACTTC	TRBD2	NA	TRBJ2-5	TRBV30
CASSFADNSGNTIYF	TGCGCCAGCAGCTTCGCGGACAACTCTGGAAACACCATATATTTT	NA	NA	TRBJ1-3	TRBV5-1
CASSRTGDSGEKLFF	TGCGCCAGCAGCCGAACAGGGGATTCAGGCGAAAAACTGTTTTTT	TRBD1	NA	TRBJ1-4	TRBV4-3
CASSPENSNQLQHF	TGTGCCAGCAGTCCAGAGAATAGCAATCAGCTCCAGCATTTT	NA	NA	TRBJ1-5	TRBV27
CAISELKGTGELFF	TGTGCCATCAGTGAGTTGAAGGGGACCGGGGAGCTGTTTTTT	NA	NA	TRBJ2-2	TRBV10-3
CASSLWAGQDNTDTQYF	TGTGCCAGCAGCTTATGGGCGGGACAGGATAACACAGATACGCAGTATTTT	TRBD1	NA	TRBJ2-3	TRBV7-2
CAISELQGFDEQFF	TGTGCCATCAGTGAGTTACAGGGGTTTGATGAGCAGTTCTTC	TRBD1	NA	TRBJ2-1	TRBV10-3
CASSLARGDEQFF	TGTGCCAGCAGCTTAGCCAGGGGGGATGAGCAGTTCTTC	NA	NA	TRBJ2-1	TRBV7-2
CASRERTSSSYNEQFF	TGTGCCAGCAGAGAAAGAACTAGTAGCTCCTACAATGAGCAGTTCTTC	NA	NA	TRBJ2-1	TRBV6-1
CASSEFGTDTQYF	TGTGCCAGCAGTGAATTCGGGACAGATACGCAGTATTTT	NA	NA	TRBJ2-3	TRBV25-1